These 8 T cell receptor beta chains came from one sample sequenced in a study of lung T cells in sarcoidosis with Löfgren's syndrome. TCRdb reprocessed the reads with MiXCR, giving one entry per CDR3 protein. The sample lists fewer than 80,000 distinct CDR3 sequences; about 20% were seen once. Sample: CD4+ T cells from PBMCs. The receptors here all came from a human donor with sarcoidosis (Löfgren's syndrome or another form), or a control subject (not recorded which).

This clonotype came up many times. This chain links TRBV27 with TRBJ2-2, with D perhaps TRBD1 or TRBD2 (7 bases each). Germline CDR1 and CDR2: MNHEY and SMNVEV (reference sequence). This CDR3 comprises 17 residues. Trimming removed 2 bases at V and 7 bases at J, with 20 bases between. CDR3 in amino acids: CASSLDTRQGGNGELFF. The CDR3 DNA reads TGTGCCAGCAGTTTAGACACCCGGCAGGGGGGGAACGGGGAGCTGTTTTTT.

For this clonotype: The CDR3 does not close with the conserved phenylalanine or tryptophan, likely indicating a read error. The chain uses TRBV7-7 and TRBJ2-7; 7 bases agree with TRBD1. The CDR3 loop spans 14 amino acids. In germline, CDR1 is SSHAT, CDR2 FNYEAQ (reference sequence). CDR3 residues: CASSLGDSSYEQYL. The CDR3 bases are TGTGCTAGCAGCTTAGGGGACAGCTCCTACGAGCAGTACCTC.

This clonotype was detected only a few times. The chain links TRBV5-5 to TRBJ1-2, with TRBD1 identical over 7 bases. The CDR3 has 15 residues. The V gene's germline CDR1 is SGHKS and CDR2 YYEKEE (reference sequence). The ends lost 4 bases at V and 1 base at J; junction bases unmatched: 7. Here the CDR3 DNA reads TGTGCCAGCAGCAACCCGGGACAGCTTAACTATGGCTACACCTTC. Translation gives CASSNPGQLNYGYTF. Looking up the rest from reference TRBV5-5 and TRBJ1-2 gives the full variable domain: DAGVTQSPTHLIKTRGQQVTLRCSPISGHKSVSWYQQVLGQGPQFIFQYYEKEERGRGNFPDRFSARQFPNYSSELNVNALLLGDSALYLCASSNPGQLNYGYTFGSGTRLTVV.

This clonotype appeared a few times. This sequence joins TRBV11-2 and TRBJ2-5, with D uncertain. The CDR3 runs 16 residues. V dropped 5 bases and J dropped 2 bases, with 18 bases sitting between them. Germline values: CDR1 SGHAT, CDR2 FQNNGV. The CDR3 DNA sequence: TGTGCCAGCAGCGCCCCGGGCAGGAGCTCGCAAGAGACCCAGTACTTC. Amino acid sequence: CASSAPGRSSQETQYF.

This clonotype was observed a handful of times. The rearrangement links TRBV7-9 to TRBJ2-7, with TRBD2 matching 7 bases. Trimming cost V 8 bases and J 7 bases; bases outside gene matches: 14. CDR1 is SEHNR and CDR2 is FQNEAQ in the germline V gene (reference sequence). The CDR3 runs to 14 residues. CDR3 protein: CASRNNREEGEQYF. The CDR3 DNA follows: TGTGCCAGCCGCAACAACCGGGAGGAGGGAGAGCAGTACTTC.

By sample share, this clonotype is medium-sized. The CDR3 sequence is CASSELPNQPQHF. The CDR3 DNA follows: TGTGCCAGCAGTGAACTCCCGAATCAGCCCCAGCATTTT. This chain links TRBV6-1 with TRBJ1-5; D not certain. V lost 2 bases, J lost 4 bases, and 6 bases lay in between. Germline V gene lookup returns CDR1 MNHNS and CDR2 SASEGT. This CDR3 contains 13 residues.

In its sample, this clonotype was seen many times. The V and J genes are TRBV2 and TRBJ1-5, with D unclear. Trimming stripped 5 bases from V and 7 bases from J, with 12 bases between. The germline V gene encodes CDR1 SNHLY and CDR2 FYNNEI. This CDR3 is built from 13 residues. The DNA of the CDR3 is TGTGCCAGCAGTCCGGCCCCAGGCCAGCCCCAGCATTTT. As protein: CASSPAPGQPQHF.

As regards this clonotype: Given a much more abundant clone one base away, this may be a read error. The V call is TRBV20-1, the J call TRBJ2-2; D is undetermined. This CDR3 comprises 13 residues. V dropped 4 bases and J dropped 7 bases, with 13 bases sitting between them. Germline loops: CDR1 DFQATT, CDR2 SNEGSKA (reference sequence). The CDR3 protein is CSAKHSRNGELFF. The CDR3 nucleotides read TGCAGTGCTAAGCATAGCAGGAACGGGGAGCTGTTTTTT.